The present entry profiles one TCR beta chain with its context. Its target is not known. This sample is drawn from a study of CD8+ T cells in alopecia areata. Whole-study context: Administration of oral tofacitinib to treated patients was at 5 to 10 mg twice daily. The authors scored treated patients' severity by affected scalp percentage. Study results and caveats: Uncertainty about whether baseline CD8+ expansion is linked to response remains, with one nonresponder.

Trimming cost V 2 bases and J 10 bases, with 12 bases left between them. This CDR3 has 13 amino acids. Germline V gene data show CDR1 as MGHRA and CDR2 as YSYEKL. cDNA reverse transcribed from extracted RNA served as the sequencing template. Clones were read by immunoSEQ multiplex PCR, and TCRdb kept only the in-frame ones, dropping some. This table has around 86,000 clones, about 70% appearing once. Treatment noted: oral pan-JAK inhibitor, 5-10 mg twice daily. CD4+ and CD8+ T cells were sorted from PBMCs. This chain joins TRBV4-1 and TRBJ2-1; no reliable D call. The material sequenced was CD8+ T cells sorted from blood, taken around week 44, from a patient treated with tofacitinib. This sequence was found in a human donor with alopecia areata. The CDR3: CASSQLTGFEQFF. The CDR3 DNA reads TGCGCCAGCAGCCAACTGACGGGTTTCGAGCAGTTCTTC.